This T cell receptor (beta chain) comes out of a study of cytomegalovirus exposure and HLA in healthy donors. Regarding the study as a whole: In vitro assays verified that three CMV-associated chains recognized CMV antigens specifically. A subsequent analysis found that TCR clusters from the first cohort also tended to co-occur in the roughly 120 validation repertoires, with around 94% of cluster scores above 0.

The CDR3 totals 17 residues. The V segment lost 4 bases and the J segment 5 bases; nucleotides outside the gene matches: 11. CDR1 is SGHAT, CDR2 FQDESV, per germline (reference sequence). Here immunoSEQ multiplex PCR was the method, and the copy in TCRdb shows in-frame clones only, minus some. The data show 100,000 to 150,000 clones, 89% seen once. In regard to this clone: Its antigen is unidentified.

The specimen was PBMCs. This clonotype was obtained from a woman younger than 35 in good health and CMV-seronegative. The chain combines TRBV11-1 with TRBJ2-3; TRBD2 aligns across 11 bases. The CDR3 sequence is CASSSLAGGRFGDTQYF. CDR3 DNA sequence: TGTGCCAGCAGCTCCCTAGCGGGAGGCCGGTTTGGAGATACGCAGTATTTT.